This T cell receptor beta chain originates from a study of T cell changes during pregnancy in multiple sclerosis. This clone showed up just once. Data came from immunoSEQ multiplex PCR; TCRdb stores just in-frame clones and leaves some out. The repertoire holds under 70,000 clones, 91% seen once, with around 2.2% in the top ten. Germline loops: CDR1 SGHAT, CDR2 FQNNGV. V was cut by 0 bases and J by 0 bases, with 6 bases left in between. The CDR3 covers 14 residues. This sequence originates from a female donor in good health, enrolled as a control in a pregnancy study. Sequencing used peripheral blood, obtained in the third trimester of pregnancy. This chain links TRBV11-2 with TRBJ2-7; D is ambiguous. CDR3 coding DNA: TGTGCCAGCAGCTTAGATCGCGGCTCCTACGAGCAGTACTTC. This translates into CASSLDRGSYEQYF.